This T cell receptor (beta chain) was captured in a study of blood T cell repertoires in COVID-19. Turning to the study itself: Donors in the United States, Italy and Spain gave samples during acute or convalescent COVID-19. In each case, the material was cDNA or gDNA derived from T cells, B-cell-depleted T cells, or PBMCs.

In the source study's methods: Amplifying reference gene primers gave estimates of nucleated cell counts. The repertoire was sequenced with immunoSEQ multiplex PCR; TCRdb's copy has only in-frame clones and lacks some. That table gives V, J and clone size, and the DNA gave D and trimming. The table lists around 15,000 clones, around 86% of them singletons. The CDR3 spans 16 residues. Germline CDR1 reads MGHRA; CDR2 reads YSYEKL. V was cut by 2 bases and J by 7 bases, with 17 bases left in between. This chain uses TRBV4-1 with TRBJ1-4, with D hard to call. The sample taken for sequencing was peripheral blood. This clonotype was obtained from a human donor in a cohort sampled during active COVID-19. The CDR3 protein is CASSQLRAWSGEKLFF. The CDR3 region has the DNA TGCGCCAGCAGCCAATTGAGGGCTTGGTCAGGTGAAAAACTGTTTTTT.